The entry that follows covers one T cell receptor beta chain sequence. The sample comes from a study of regulatory T cells in long-lasting Graves disease. CDR1 is MGHRA and CDR2 is YSYEKL in the germline V gene. V was cut by 0 bases and J by 0 bases, with 6 bases left in between. This CDR3 spans 14 amino acids. Researchers made TCR beta libraries by using iRepertoire HTBI primers and running Arm-PCR on CDR3 regions. From the multiplex PCR reads, TCRdb called clonotypes with MiXCR, one entry per CDR3 protein. The table has 450,000 to 600,000 distinct CDR3 sequences, about a sixth seen once. The time point was: newly diagnosed GD, antithyroid drugs for less than 3 months. RNA extracted from PBMCs served as the sequencing template. The sample also formed part of further work on T cells in Graves' hyperthyroidism and ophthalmopathy.

The sequence derives from a man in his forties with Graves disease. This sample comprised peripheral blood mononuclear cells (PBMCs), obtained at new diagnosis, from a patient treated with antithyroid drugs. The rearrangement links TRBV4-1 to TRBJ2-7; D unclear. The CDR3 is CASSQDGYSYEQYF. In DNA form, the CDR3 reads TGCGCCAGCAGCCAAGACGGCTACTCCTACGAGCAGTACTTC.